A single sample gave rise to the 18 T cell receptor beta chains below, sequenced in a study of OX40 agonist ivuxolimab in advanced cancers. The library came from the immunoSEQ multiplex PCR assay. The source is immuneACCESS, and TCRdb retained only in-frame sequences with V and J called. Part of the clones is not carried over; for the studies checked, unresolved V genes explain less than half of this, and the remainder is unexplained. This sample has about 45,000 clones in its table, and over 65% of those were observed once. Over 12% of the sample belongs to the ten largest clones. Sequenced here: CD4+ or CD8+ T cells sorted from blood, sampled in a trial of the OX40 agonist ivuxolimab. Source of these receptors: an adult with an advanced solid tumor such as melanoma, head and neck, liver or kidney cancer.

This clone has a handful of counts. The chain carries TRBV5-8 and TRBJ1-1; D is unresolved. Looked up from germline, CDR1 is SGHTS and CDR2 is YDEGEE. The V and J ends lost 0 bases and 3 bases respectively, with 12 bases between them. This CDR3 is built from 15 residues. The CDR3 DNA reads TGTGCCAGCAGCTTGGCCGCGGGTATATACACTGAAGCTTTCTTT. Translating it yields CASSLAAGIYTEAFF.

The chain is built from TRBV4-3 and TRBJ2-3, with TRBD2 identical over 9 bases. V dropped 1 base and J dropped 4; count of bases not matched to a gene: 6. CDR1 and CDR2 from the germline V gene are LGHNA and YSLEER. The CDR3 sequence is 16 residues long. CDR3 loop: CASSQVPRGGSDTQYF. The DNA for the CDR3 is TGCGCCAGCAGCCAAGTTCCGCGGGGGGGCTCAGATACGCAGTATTTT.

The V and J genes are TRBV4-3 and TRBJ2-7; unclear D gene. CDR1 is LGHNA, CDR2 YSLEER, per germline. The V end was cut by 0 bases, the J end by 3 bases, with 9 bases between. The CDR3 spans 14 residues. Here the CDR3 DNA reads TGCGCCAGCAGCCAAGATGTACATTTCTACGAGCAGTACTTC. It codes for CASSQDVHFYEQYF.

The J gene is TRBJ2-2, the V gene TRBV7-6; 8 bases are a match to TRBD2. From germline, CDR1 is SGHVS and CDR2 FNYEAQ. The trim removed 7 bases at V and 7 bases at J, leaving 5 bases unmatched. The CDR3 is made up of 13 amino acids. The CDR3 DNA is TGTGCCAGCATACCGGGAGGGAGCGGGGAGCTGTTTTTT. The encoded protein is CASIPGGSGELFF.

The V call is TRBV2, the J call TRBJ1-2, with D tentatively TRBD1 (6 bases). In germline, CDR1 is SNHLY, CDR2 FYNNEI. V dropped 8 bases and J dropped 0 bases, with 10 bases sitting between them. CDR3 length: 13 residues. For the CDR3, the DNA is TGTGCCAGCGCGGGACACACTAACTATGGCTACACCTTC. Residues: CASAGHTNYGYTF.

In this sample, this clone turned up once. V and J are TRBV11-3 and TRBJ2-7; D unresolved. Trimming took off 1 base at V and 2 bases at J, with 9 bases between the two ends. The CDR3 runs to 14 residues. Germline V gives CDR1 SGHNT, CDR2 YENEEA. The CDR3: CASSLVPNAYEQYF. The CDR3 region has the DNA TGTGCCAGCAGCTTAGTTCCCAATGCCTACGAGCAGTACTTC.

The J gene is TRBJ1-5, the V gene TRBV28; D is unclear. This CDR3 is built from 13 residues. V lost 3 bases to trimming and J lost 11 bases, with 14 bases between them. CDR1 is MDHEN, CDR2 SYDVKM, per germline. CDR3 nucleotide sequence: TGTGCCAGCAGTTTCCCTCACTCAATAGCCCAGCATTTT. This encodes CASSFPHSIAQHF.

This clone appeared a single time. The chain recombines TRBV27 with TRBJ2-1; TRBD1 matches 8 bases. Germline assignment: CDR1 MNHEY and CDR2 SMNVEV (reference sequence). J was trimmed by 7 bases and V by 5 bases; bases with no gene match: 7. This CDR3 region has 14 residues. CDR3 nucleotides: TGTGCCAGCAGTCTCCAGGGACAGGCGAATGAGCAGTTCTTC. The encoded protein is CASSLQGQANEQFF.

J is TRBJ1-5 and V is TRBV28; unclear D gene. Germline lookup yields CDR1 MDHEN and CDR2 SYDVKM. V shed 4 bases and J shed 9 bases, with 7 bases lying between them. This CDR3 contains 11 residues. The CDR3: CASSSEAPQHF. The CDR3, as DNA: TGTGCCAGCAGTTCAGAGGCGCCCCAGCATTTT. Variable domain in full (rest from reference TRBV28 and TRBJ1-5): DVKVTQSSRYLVKRTGEKVFLECVQDMDHENMFWYRQDPGLGLRLIYFSYDVKMKEKGDIPEGYSVSREKKERFSLILESASTNQTSMYLCASSSEAPQHFGDGTRLSIL.

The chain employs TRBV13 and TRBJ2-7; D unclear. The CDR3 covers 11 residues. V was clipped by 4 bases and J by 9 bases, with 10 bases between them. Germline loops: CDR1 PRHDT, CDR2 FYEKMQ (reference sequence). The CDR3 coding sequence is TGTGCCAGCAGCTCAGAGCGCGGGCAGTACTTC. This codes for CASSSERGQYF. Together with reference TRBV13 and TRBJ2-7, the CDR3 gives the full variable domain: AAGVIQSPRHLIKEKRETATLKCYPIPRHDTVYWYQQGPGQDPQFLISFYEKMQSDKGSIPDRFSAQQFSDYHSELNMSSLELGDSALYFCASSSERGQYFGPGTRLTVT.

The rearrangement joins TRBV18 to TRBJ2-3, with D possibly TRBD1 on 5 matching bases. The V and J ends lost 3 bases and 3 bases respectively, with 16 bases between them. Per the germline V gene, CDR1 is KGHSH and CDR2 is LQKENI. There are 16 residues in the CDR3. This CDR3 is CASSPGTRVGTDTQYF. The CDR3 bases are TGTGCCAGCTCACCGGGAACCAGGGTAGGTACAGATACGCAGTATTTT.

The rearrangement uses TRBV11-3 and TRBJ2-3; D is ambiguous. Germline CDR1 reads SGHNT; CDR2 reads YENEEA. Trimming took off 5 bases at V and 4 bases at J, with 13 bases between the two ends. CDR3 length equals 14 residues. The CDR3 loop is CASSPTYRSDTQYF. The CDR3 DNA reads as TGTGCCAGCAGCCCAACTTATCGATCAGATACGCAGTATTTT.

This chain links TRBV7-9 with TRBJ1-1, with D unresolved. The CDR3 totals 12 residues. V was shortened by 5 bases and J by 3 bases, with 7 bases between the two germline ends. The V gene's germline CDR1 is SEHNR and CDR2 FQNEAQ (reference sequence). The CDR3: CASSPRDTEAFF. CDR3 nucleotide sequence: TGTGCCAGCAGCCCCCGGGACACTGAAGCTTTCTTT.

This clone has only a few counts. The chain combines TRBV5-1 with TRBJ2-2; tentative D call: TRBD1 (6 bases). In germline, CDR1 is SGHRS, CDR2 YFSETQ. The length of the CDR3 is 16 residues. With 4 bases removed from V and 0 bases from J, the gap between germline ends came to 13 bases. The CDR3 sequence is CASSAPSGANTGELFF. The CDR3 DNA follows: TGCGCCAGCAGCGCCCCCTCAGGGGCGAACACCGGGGAGCTGTTTTTT.

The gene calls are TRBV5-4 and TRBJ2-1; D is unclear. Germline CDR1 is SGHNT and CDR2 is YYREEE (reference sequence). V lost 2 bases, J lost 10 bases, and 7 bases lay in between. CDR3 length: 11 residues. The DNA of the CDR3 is TGTGCCAGCAGCTTAGGTGGCGAGCAGTTCTTC. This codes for CASSLGGEQFF.

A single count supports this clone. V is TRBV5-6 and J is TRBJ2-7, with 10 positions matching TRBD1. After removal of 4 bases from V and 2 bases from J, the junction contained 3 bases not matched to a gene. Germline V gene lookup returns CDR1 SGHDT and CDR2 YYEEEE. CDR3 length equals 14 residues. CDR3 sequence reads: CASSLGQGAYEQYF. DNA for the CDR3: TGTGCCAGCAGCCTCGGACAGGGGGCCTACGAGCAGTACTTC.

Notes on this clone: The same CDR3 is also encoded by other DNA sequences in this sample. The CDR3 DNA reads TGTGCCAGCAGCGTAGGAGGATCCTACGAGCAGTACTTC. Its translation: CASSVGGSYEQYF. The V and J genes are TRBV9 and TRBJ2-7; D not certain. Trimming removed 0 bases at V and 1 base at J, with 5 bases between. CDR1 is SGDLS, CDR2 YYNGEE, per germline. This CDR3 comprises 13 residues.

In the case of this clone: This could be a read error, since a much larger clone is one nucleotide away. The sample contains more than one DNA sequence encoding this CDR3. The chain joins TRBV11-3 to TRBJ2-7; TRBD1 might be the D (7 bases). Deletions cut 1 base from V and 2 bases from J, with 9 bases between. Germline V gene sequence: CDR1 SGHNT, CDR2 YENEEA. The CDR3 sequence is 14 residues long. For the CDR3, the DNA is TGTGCCAGCAGCTTAGGGAGGGGGCCCTACGAGCAGTACTTC. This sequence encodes CASSLGRGPYEQYF.